This TCR beta chain comes out of a study of blood T cells in healthy people across ages. The V end was cut by 3 bases, the J end by 3 bases, with 12 bases between. CDR1 and CDR2 from the germline V gene are SGHTA and FQGNSA. The CDR3 spans 15 residues. Next came a second PCR, run for about 7 to 12 cycles, which used a sample-barcoded 5' primer along with a J-beta primer mix. TCRdb re-derived calls from the 5' RACE reads in MiXCR, one entry per CDR3 protein. The data show 1.5 million to 2 million distinct CDR3 sequences, 49% seen once. This clonotype has only a few counts. The specimen was blood. The sequence derives from a woman between 40 and 55 years old in good health. This chain connects TRBV7-2 to TRBJ1-3, with no clear D. For the CDR3, the DNA is TGTGCCAGCAGCTTCACCTCCCAAATTGGAAACACCATATATTTT. It specifies CASSFTSQIGNTIYF.